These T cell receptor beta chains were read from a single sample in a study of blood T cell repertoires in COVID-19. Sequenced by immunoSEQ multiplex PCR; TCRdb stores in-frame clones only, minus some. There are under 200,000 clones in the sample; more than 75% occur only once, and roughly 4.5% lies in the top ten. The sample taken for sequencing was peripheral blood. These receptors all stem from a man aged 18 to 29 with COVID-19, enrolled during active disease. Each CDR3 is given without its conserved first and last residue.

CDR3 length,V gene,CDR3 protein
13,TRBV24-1,ATSDLRGGEREQF
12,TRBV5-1,ASSPGQATYEQY
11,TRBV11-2,ASSFRGAGEQY
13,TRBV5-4,ASSPKTGGNTEAF
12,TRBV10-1,ASQQGAGIYEQY
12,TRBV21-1,ASSTGDRISEQY
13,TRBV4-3,ASSQGGTVSYEQY
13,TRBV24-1,ATSDFSGGQSEQF
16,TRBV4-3,ASSQDAFLGGPYNEQF
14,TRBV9,ASSVDLQGTGNTIY
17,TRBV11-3,ASSLDRWENSTDTGELF
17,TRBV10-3,AISTGLTQLSRGLGELF
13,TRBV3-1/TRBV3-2,ASSLQGAKREKLL
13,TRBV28,ASSLGTGDLKPQH
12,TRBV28,ASSWGVLSYEQY
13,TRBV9,ASSVAVSGGTEAF
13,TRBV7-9,ASSFGQGANQPQH
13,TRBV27,ASSNQALNTGELF
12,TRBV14,ASSQELGFSEAF
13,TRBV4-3,ASSQWGLAEYEQY
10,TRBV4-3,ASSQTQGSQY
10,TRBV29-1,SAYRVNAEAF
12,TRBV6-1,ASSEQGSDTEAF
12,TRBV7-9,ASSAEQGEYEQY
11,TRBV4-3,ASSQDYQETQY
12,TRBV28,ASSRTNRQDTQY
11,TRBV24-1,ATRGQSGDTQY
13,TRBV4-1,ASSLLGLRNQPQH
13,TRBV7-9,ASSLVQGALNEQF
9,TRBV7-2,ASSSEMEQY
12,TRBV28,ATHRDRENYEQY
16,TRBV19,ASSALAGVPRTYNEQF
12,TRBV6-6,ASSSGQLNSPLH
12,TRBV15,ATSRRGIGNEQF
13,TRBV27,ASSSRQGNYEKLL
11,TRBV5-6,ASSLAGLAEPS
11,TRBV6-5,ASDDRQAGEQY
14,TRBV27,ASSLWGGQGGDTQY
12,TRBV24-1,ATSDPRGTDTQY
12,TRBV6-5,ASSYRTMNTEAF
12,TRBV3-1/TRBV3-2,ASSQAGGNYEQY
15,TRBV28,ASSADRGNLWSDTQY
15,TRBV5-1,ASSLSSDREVMDTQY
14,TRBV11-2,ASSSVGGRAHNEQF
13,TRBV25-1,ASSERRTGNSPLH
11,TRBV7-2,AGPGTSNYEGY
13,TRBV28,ASSPTSGPSYEQY